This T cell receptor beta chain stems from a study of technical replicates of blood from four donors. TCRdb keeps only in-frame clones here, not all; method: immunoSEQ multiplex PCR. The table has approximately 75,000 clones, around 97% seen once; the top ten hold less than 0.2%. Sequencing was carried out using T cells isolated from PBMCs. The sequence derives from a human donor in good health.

The DNA for the CDR3 is TGCGCCAGCAGAAACAGGGCAGGGGGCACTGAAGCTTTCTTT. Translating gives CASRNRAGGTEAFF. V usage is TRBV4-1 and J usage is TRBJ1-1, with 7 bases aligning to TRBD1. The germline CDR1 and CDR2 sequences are MGHRA and YSYEKL. CDR3 length: 14 residues. V trimming: 6 bases; J trimming: 4 bases; junction bases outside the gene matches: 8.